This TCR beta chain originates from a study of spatial heterogeneity in lung cancer. General study findings and limits: More often at tumor resection than at routine follow-up, ubiquitous expanded tumor TCRs were detected in the blood.

As for time point: sample taken at primary tumor resection. Whole RNA was taken from tumor, nontumor lung or frozen PBMC; it was then sequenced unsorted. V dropped 4 bases and J dropped 6; count of bases not matched to a gene: 10. This CDR3 is built from 16 residues. In germline, CDR1 is SGHTA, CDR2 FQGTGA. Unique molecular identifiers tagged every individual TCR cDNA molecule. In TCRdb, the 5' RACE reads were re-called with MiXCR into one record per CDR3 protein. The sample consists of over 2,000 distinct CDR3 sequences, under 25% of them appearing once. About this clonotype: Its antigen is undetermined.

The rearrangement uses TRBV7-3 and TRBJ2-3; 10 bases fit TRBD1. The clonotype originates from a male donor with early-stage non-small cell lung cancer. The sample consisted of PBMCs, taken at surgery. This chain's CDR3 is CASSSIAGTGVDTQYF. The DNA for the CDR3 is TGTGCCAGCAGCTCAATTGCCGGGACAGGGGTCGATACGCAGTATTTT.